This TCR beta chain was sequenced in a study of blood T cell repertoires in COVID-19. The method was immunoSEQ multiplex PCR; TCRdb's version includes in-frame clones alone and lacks a portion of them. The repertoire holds some 96,000 clones, with roughly 90% as singletons. This clonotype originated in a man aged 50 to 59 with active COVID-19. Source material: peripheral blood.

CDR3 in amino acids: CASSSPTGVGYTF. The DNA of the CDR3 is TGTGCCAGCAGCTCCCCAACAGGGGTGGGCTACACCTTC. This chain connects TRBV7-9 to TRBJ1-2, with TRBD1 identical over 7 bases. V shed 4 bases, J shed 8 bases, and the junction held 7 bases outside the gene matches. The CDR3 spans 13 residues. CDR1 SEHNR and CDR2 FQNEAQ come from the germline V gene (reference sequence).